Listed here are 8 T cell receptor beta chains from one sample, sequenced in a study of Ad26.COV2.S vaccination and SARS-CoV-2 variants. Profiled with immunoSEQ multiplex PCR; TCRdb holds only in-frame clones, not every one. This table holds about 350,000 clones, 86% found once. Described treatment: 15 to 20 received Ad26.COV2.S at low or high dose, single or two shots; five or six received placebo; per-sample allocation not given. It was on day 63 after the first vaccine or placebo injection that samples were taken. The starting material was peripheral blood, obtained in a trial of Ad26.COV2.S vaccine versus placebo. Source of these receptors: a person aged 18-60 years who received the Ad26.COV2.S COVID-19 vaccine or a placebo.

This clone was found once. The chain combines TRBV9 with TRBJ1-1, with 9 bases that match TRBD1. The CDR3 runs to 15 residues. Germline CDR1 reads SGDLS; CDR2 reads YYNGEE. Trimming cost V 2 bases and J 7 bases; bases outside gene matches: 9. CDR3: CASSVETGGRGEAFF. The CDR3 DNA sequence: TGTGCCAGCAGCGTGGAAACAGGGGGCAGGGGTGAAGCTTTCTTT.

This chain connects TRBV6-6 to TRBJ2-7; D possibly corresponds to TRBD1 (6 bases). CDR3 length equals 16 residues. Germline CDR1 is MNHNY and CDR2 is SVGAGI (reference sequence). Trimming took off 0 bases at V and 1 base at J, with 13 bases between the two ends. CDR3 in DNA: TGTGCCAGCAGTTACTCTGCCGGGACATTGTCCTACGAGCAGTACTTC. Translation gives CASSYSAGTLSYEQYF.

This chain connects TRBV7-9 to TRBJ2-5; 8 bases align to TRBD2. V was pared by 3 bases and J by 0 bases, with 6 bases of the junction left unmatched. This CDR3 comprises 16 residues. Per the germline V gene, CDR1 is SEHNR and CDR2 is FQNEAQ (reference sequence). CDR3 region: CASSFWVAGYQETQYF. In DNA form, the CDR3 reads TGTGCCAGCAGCTTTTGGGTAGCGGGGTACCAAGAGACCCAGTACTTC.

The V and J genes are TRBV5-8 and TRBJ2-2, with TRBD2 matching 10 bases. The CDR3 is 20 residues long. Germline loops: CDR1 SGHTS, CDR2 YDEGEE. V lost 0 bases and J lost 4; bases outside the gene matches: 15. CDR3 in amino acids: CASSLASGLARTRGTGELFF. The CDR3, as DNA: TGTGCCAGCAGCTTGGCATCGGGACTAGCGAGAACCCGGGGCACCGGGGAGCTGTTTTTT.

A single count supports this clone. CDR3 bases: TGTGCCAGTAGTGAGGGCTCTGGGGCCAACGTCCTGACTTTC. It specifies CASSEGSGANVLTF. The J gene is TRBJ2-6, the V gene TRBV19, with a possible D match to TRBD2 (5 bases). Trimming left V 5 bases short and J 0 bases short, with 5 bases between. The V gene's germline CDR1 is LNHDA and CDR2 SQIVND (reference sequence). The CDR3 covers 14 residues. The full variable domain, with the rest looked up from reference TRBV19 and TRBJ2-6, is DGGITQSPKYLFRKEGQNVTLSCEQNLNHDAMYWYRQDPGQGLRLIYYSQIVNDFQKGDIAEGYSVSREKKESFPLTVTSAQKNPTAFYLCASSEGSGANVLTFGAGSRLTVL.

The chain is built from TRBV5-4 and TRBJ2-1; 8 bases are a match to TRBD2. This CDR3 has 14 amino acids. With 2 bases clipped from V and 8 bases from J, the junction kept 6 bases outside the gene matches. Per the germline V gene, CDR1 is SGHNT and CDR2 is YYREEE (reference sequence). CDR3 nucleotides: TGTGCCAGCAGCTTAGCGGGAGATTTTGATGAGCAGTTCTTC. This encodes CASSLAGDFDEQFF.

This chain uses TRBV29-1 with TRBJ1-1, with D tentatively TRBD1 (6 bases). V dropped 4 bases and J dropped 0 bases, with 9 bases sitting between them. The CDR3 runs 13 residues. Germline V gives CDR1 SQVTM, CDR2 ANQGSEA. CDR3: CSVGTGMNTEAFF. The CDR3 coding sequence is TGCAGCGTTGGAACAGGGATGAACACTGAAGCTTTCTTT.

The V call is TRBV3-1 (or the pseudogene TRBV3-2), the J call TRBJ1-4; no reliable D call. The V gene's germline CDR1 is LGHDT and CDR2 YNNKEL (reference sequence). Trimming cost V 3 bases and J 10 bases, with 18 bases left between them. The CDR3 runs 15 residues. Written as DNA, the CDR3 is TGTGCCAGCAGCCAGGAAGGTGGGCTTCTCGGAAAACTGTTTTTT. It encodes CASSQEGGLLGKLFF.